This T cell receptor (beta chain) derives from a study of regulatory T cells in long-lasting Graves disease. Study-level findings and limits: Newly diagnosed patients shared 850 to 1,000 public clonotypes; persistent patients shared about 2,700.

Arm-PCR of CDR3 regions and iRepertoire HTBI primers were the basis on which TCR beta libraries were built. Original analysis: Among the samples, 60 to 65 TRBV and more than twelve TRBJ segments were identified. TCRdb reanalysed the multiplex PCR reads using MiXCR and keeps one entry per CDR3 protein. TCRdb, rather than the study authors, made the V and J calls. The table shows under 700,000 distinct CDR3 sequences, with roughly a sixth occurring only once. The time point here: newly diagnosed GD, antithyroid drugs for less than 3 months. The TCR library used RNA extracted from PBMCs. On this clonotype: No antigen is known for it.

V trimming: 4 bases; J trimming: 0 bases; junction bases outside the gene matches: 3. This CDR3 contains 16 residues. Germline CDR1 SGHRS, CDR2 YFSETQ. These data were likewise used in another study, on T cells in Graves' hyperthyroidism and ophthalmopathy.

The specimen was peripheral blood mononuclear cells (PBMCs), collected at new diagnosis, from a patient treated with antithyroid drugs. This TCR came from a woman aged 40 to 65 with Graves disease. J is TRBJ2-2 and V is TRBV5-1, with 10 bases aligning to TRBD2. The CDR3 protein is CASSTSGGANTGELFF. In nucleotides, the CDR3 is TGCGCCAGCAGCACGAGCGGGGGGGCGAACACCGGGGAGCTGTTTTTT.